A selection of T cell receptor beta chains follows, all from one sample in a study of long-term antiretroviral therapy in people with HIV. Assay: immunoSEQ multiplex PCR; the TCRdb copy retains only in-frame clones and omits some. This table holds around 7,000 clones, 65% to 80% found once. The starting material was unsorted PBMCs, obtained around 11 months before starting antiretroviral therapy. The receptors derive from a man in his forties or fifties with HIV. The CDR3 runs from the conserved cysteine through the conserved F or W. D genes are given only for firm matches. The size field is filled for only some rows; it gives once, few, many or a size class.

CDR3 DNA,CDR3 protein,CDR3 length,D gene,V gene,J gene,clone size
TGCGCCAGCAGTCTGGGGGCGGACTATGGCTACACCTTC,CASSLGADYGYTF,13,-,TRBV4-3,TRBJ1-2,-
TGTGCCAGCAGCCTCACAGGGACTACCTACGAGCAGTACTTC,CASSLTGTTYEQYF,14,-,TRBV5-4,TRBJ2-7,-
TGTGCCAGCAGGACCCTGAGAGGGGAGAGACCCGGGGAGCTGTTTTTT,CASRTLRGERPGELFF,16,-,TRBV2,TRBJ2-2,-
TGTGCCAGCAGCAGCCGAAGACAGGGCCCCAATTCACCCCTCCACTTT,CASSSRRQGPNSPLHF,16,TRBD1,TRBV7-8,TRBJ1-6,-
TGCGCCAGCAGCCGCGCAGGAGATTATAGCAATCAGCCCCAGCATTTT,CASSRAGDYSNQPQHF,16,-,TRBV4-1,TRBJ1-5,-
TGTGCCAGCAGTTTAGGAGGGGGAACCTACAATGAGCAGTTCTTC,CASSLGGGTYNEQFF,15,-,TRBV27,TRBJ2-1,-
TGTGCCAGCAGCTTAGGGACTGGGCCCTACAATGAGCAGTTCTTC,CASSLGTGPYNEQFF,15,-,TRBV7-2,TRBJ2-1,few
TGCGCCAGCAGCCAAGATTCCACAGAGCTGTGGACCGGGGAGCTGTTTTTT,CASSQDSTELWTGELFF,17,-,TRBV4-1,TRBJ2-2,-
TGCGCCAGCAGCTTGGCGGATGCTCCATGGACCCAGTACTTC,CASSLADAPWTQYF,14,-,TRBV5-1,TRBJ2-5,-
TGCGCCAGCAGTTCTAATCCAGGAGGGGAGCTGTTTTTT,CASSSNPGGELFF,13,-,TRBV10-2,TRBJ2-2,-
TGTGCCAGCAGCCAAGCGGACAGGGGTTTTGGAAACACCATATATTTT,CASSQADRGFGNTIYF,16,TRBD1,TRBV7-9,TRBJ1-3,once
TGTGCCAGCAGTGGCGGGGGGGCGAACACCGGGGAGCTGTTTTTT,CASSGGGANTGELFF,15,TRBD2,TRBV2,TRBJ2-2,-
TGTGCCAGCAGCTGGCCGGGACAGGGGATGAACTATGGCTACACCTTC,CASSWPGQGMNYGYTF,16,TRBD1,TRBV7-9,TRBJ1-2,-
TGCGCCAGCAGCTTTAAGGGTCTTAATGAAAAACTGTTTTTT,CASSFKGLNEKLFF,14,-,TRBV5-1,TRBJ1-4,few
TGCGCCAGCAGTGAAGTTAAGGGTGTCGTGAACACTGAAGCTTTCTTT,CASSEVKGVVNTEAFF,16,-,TRBV10-1,TRBJ1-1,-
TGTGCCACCAGCAGAGATCGGTCAGACAATCAGCCCCAGCATTTT,CATSRDRSDNQPQHF,15,-,TRBV15,TRBJ1-5,-
TGTGCCAGCAGGCTAGGGGGGACTGAAGCTTTCTTT,CASRLGGTEAFF,12,-,TRBV27,TRBJ1-1,few
TGTGCCAGCAGCACCCGACAGGGCTACGAGCAGTACTTC,CASSTRQGYEQYF,13,TRBD1,TRBV11-2,TRBJ2-7,-
TGTGCCAGCAACGACGTAGACAGAGCCTACGAGCAGTACTTC,CASNDVDRAYEQYF,14,-,TRBV5-6,TRBJ2-7,-
TGTGCCAGCAGTGAAGAAATCAGGGCCTATGGCTACACCTTC,CASSEEIRAYGYTF,14,-,TRBV6-1,TRBJ1-2,once
TGCGCCAGCACTCCGACGGTCACTGAAGCTTTCTTT,CASTPTVTEAFF,12,-,TRBV10-2,TRBJ1-1,-
TGTGCCAGCAGTGACCGTTGGTCCAATTCACCCCTCCACTTT,CASSDRWSNSPLHF,14,-,TRBV6-5,TRBJ1-6,-
TGTGCCAGCAGTTTGACGGTGAGCTCCTACGAGCAGTACTTC,CASSLTVSSYEQYF,14,-,TRBV27,TRBJ2-7,few
TGTGCCAGCAGTGAACTAGGTGACAGGAATCAGCCCCAGCATTTT,CASSELGDRNQPQHF,15,-,TRBV6-1,TRBJ1-5,-
TGTGCCAGCAGCTCAAGACTGGAATACGAGCAGTACTTC,CASSSRLEYEQYF,13,-,TRBV7-9,TRBJ2-7,-
TGCGCCAGCAGCCAAGGGGGCGGAATGCACACCTTC,CASSQGGGMHTF,12,-,TRBV4-3,TRBJ1-2,-
TGTGCCAGCAGGGGCGAAGGGACTTCTACCTACGAGCAGTACTTC,CASRGEGTSTYEQYF,15,-,TRBV2,TRBJ2-7,-
TGTGCCAGCAGCTTTTTTGGGGCGTGGGGGGACATAAAGAACACTGAAGCTTTCTTT,CASSFFGAWGDIKNTEAFF,19,-,TRBV5-6,TRBJ1-1,-
TGCGCCAGCAGCCAAGACCGGACATATAGCTCCTACAATGAGCAGTTCTTC,CASSQDRTYSSYNEQFF,17,-,TRBV4-3,TRBJ2-1,-
TGCGCCAGCAGCTTGGACTCCCAGGGTTACGAGCAGTACTTC,CASSLDSQGYEQYF,14,-,TRBV5-1,TRBJ2-7,-
TGTGCCAGTAGTCCCGGGACTGGAGTCGTTACGCAGTATTTT,CASSPGTGVVTQYF,14,-,TRBV19,TRBJ2-3,-
TGCGCCAGCAGCCAAGATGAGACAGCCTACTATGGCTACACCTTC,CASSQDETAYYGYTF,15,-,TRBV4-3,TRBJ1-2,-
TGTGCCTGGAGTGGGTCAGTTAATCAGCCCCAGCATTTT,CAWSGSVNQPQHF,13,-,TRBV30,TRBJ1-5,-
TGTGCCAGCAGCCCCCAGGGATACCCAGCCAGCTCCTATAATTCACCCCTCCACTTT,CASSPQGYPASSYNSPLHF,19,-,TRBV9,TRBJ1-6,-
TGTGCCAGCTCATGGGGCAGCCCCGGGGCCAACGTCCTGACTTTC,CASSWGSPGANVLTF,15,-,TRBV18,TRBJ2-6,-
TGTGCCAGCAGCTTAGAAACAGGGGGCATTCCCTACGAGCAGTACTTC,CASSLETGGIPYEQYF,16,TRBD1,TRBV7-9,TRBJ2-7,-
TGTGCCAGCAGTTTCAAAGCACAGGGTTATGGCTACACCTTC,CASSFKAQGYGYTF,14,-,TRBV27,TRBJ1-2,-
TGTGCCACCTCCGCCGGCTCCTACGAGCAGTACTTC,CATSAGSYEQYF,12,-,TRBV6-1,TRBJ2-7,-
TGTGCCAGCAGTCGAACAGGGGCCTATGGCTACACCTTC,CASSRTGAYGYTF,13,TRBD1,TRBV2,TRBJ1-2,-
TGTGCCAGCTCACCACAAAGGTATACCTACGAGCAGTACTTC,CASSPQRYTYEQYF,14,-,TRBV18,TRBJ2-7,-
TGTGCCAGCAGCTCGACAGGGTTGGCTGAAAAACTGTTTTTT,CASSSTGLAEKLFF,14,TRBD1,TRBV7-9,TRBJ1-4,few
TGTGCCAGCAGCTTACAGCCGGACAACCCTCAGATCTTC,CASSLQPDNPQIF,13,-,TRBV7-2,TRBJ2-1,-
TGCGCCAGCAGCGTCGTACAGGGTTGGACAGATACGCAGTATTTT,CASSVVQGWTDTQYF,15,-,TRBV5-1,TRBJ2-3,-
TGTGCCAGCAGCGTAGCTTCGGAGACAGGGTGGGAGCAGTACTTC,CASSVASETGWEQYF,15,TRBD1,TRBV9,TRBJ2-7,-
TGCGCCAGCAGTCAAGGACAGGGCAGCAATCAGCCCCAGCATTTT,CASSQGQGSNQPQHF,15,TRBD1,TRBV23-1,TRBJ1-5,-
TGTGCCAGCAGCTCGCCGGGGCCTCTCTCTGGAAACACCATATATTTT,CASSSPGPLSGNTIYF,16,-,TRBV5-6,TRBJ1-3,-